Here is one T cell receptor (beta chain) with its context. V was pared by 2 bases and J by 7 bases, with 15 bases between. The CDR3 totals 16 residues. Per germline, CDR1 LNHDA and CDR2 SQIVND (reference sequence). Original data processing: Nucleated cell number was recorded as an estimate derived from reference gene primer amplification. Sequencing used immunoSEQ multiplex PCR; TCRdb keeps in-frame clones, though not all of them. V and J calls plus clone size are reproduced from that table; the DNA served to infer D and trimming. Among roughly 300,000 clones listed, around 85% were seen once. The record originates from a study of blood T cell repertoires in COVID-19. About the research overall: COVID-19 samples from acute and convalescent phases originated in the United States, Italy and Spain.

V is TRBV19 and J is TRBJ1-6, with a tentative D call TRBD1 (6 bases). The receptor comes from a human donor in a cohort sampled during active COVID-19. Sequences were obtained from peripheral blood. This chain's CDR3 is CASSITGHRENSPLHF. The CDR3 DNA follows: TGTGCCAGTAGTATAACAGGCCACAGGGAGAATTCACCCCTCCACTTT.